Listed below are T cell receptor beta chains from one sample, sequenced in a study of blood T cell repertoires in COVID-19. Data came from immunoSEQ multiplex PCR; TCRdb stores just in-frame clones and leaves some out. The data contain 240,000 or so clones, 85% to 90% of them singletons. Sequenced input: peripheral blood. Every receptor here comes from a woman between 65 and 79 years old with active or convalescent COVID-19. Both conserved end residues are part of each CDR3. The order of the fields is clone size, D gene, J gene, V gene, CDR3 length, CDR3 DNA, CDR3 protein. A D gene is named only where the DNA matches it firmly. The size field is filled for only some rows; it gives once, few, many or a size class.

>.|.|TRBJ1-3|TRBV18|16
TGTGCCAGCTCACCGGGGCAGGGGTCATCTGGAAACACCATATATTTT
CASSPGQGSSGNTIYF
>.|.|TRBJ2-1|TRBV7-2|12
TGTGCCAGCAGCTTCACTAATAATGAGCAGTTCTTC
CASSFTNNEQFF
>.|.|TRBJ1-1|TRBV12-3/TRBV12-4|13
TGTGCCAGCAGTTTAAGGCAGGGAAGCGAAGCTTTCTTT
CASSLRQGSEAFF
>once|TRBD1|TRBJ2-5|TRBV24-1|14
TGTGCCACCAGTGCCGTCGGACAGGGAGAGACCCAGTACTTC
CATSAVGQGETQYF
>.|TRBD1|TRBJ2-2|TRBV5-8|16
TGTGCCAGCAGCTTGGGGACAGGGATGAACACCGGGGAGCTGTTTTTT
CASSLGTGMNTGELFF
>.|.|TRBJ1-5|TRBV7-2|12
TGTGCCAGCAGCCCCGATAGAGGGCCCCAGCATTTT
CASSPDRGPQHF
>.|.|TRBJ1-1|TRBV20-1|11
TGCAGTGCCCCTCGGAACACTGAAGCTTTCTTT
CSAPRNTEAFF
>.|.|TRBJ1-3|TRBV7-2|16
TGTGCCAGCAGCTTAGGTCCGGGTAGCTCTGGAAACACCATATATTTT
CASSLGPGSSGNTIYF
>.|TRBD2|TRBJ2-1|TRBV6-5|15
TGTGCCAGCCGACTAGCGGGGGGTGGGGCCTCTGAGCAGTTCTTC
CASRLAGGGASEQFF
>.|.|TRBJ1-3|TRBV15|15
TGTGCCACCGGCCACAGGGACATCGCCGGAAACACCATATATTTT
CATGHRDIAGNTIYF
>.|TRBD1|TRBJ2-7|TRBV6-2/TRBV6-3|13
TGTGCCAGCAGTTACTCACAGGGGTCCGAGCAGTACTTC
CASSYSQGSEQYF
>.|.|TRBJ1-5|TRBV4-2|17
TGTGCCAGCAGCCAAGATCCAAGACAGTCTTCAGGGCAGCCCCAGCATTTT
CASSQDPRQSSGQPQHF
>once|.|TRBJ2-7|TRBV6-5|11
TGTGCCGGAACCTCCAGGGACGAGCAGTACTTC
CAGTSRDEQYF
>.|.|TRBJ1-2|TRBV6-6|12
TGTGCCAGCACCAACGGGTACTATGGCTACACCTTC
CASTNGYYGYTF
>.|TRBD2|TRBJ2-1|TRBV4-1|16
TGCGCCAGCAGCCCTTTAGCGGGGGGCCTTCGGGGTGAGCAGTTCTTC
CASSPLAGGLRGEQFF
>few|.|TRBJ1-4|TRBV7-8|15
TGTGCCAGCGCCAGGGGAGGGACAACTAATGAAAAACTGTTTTTT
CASARGGTTNEKLFF
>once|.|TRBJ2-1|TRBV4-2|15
TGTGCCAGCAGCCAAGAGAGTCTAGTGAACAATGAGCAGTTCTTC
CASSQESLVNNEQFF
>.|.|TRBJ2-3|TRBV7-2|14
TGTGCCAGCAGCTTAGGACAGTACACAGATACGCAGTATTTT
CASSLGQYTDTQYF
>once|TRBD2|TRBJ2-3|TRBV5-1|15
TGCGCCAGCAGCTTGGGGGGAGGGCCAACAGATACGCAGTATTTT
CASSLGGGPTDTQYF
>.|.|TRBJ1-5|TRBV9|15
TGTGCCAGCAGCGTAGGTCCGGGGGGCGATCAGCCCCAGCATTTT
CASSVGPGGDQPQHF